The source of this T cell receptor (beta chain) is a study of blood T cell repertoires in COVID-19. For the study at large: Italy, Spain and the United States were the sources of the convalescent and acute COVID-19 samples. Sources were T cells, B-cell-depleted T cells, or PBMCs; the material itself was cDNA or gDNA.

In the original workflow: Using reference gene primer amplification, nucleated cell counts were estimated. Assay used: immunoSEQ multiplex PCR; TCRdb lists only in-frame clones, some missing. Clone size and V and J calls were adopted from that table, with D and trimming inferred from the DNA. Counted here are over 75,000 clones, about 88% occurring once; the ten biggest clones make up roughly 5.4%. Germline CDR1 SGHDN, CDR2 FVKESK. The CDR3 spans 16 residues. The ends lost 1 base at V and 7 bases at J; junction bases unmatched: 12. The J gene is TRBJ2-7, the V gene TRBV14; 8 bases line up with TRBD1. This receptor was obtained from an elderly woman with active COVID-19. Source material: peripheral blood. The CDR3 nucleotides are TGTGCCAGCAGCCAAGCGAGGGGCAGGGGGCTATTTGAGCAGTACTTC. It is translated as CASSQARGRGLFEQYF.